This T cell receptor beta chain originates from a study of cytomegalovirus exposure and HLA in healthy donors. Study-level findings and limits: As was reported, the HLA-A and HLA-B alleles of most subjects were accurately predicted from TCR beta sequences.

Concerning this clone itself: The target antigen is unknown.

PCR used 60 Vbeta primers and 13 Jbeta primers. The protocol was immunoSEQ multiplex PCR, while the TCRdb copy is restricted to in-frame clones and leaves out a portion. The sample holds roughly 130,000 clones; 80% to 85% are singletons and the top ten take just over 1%. The CDR3 totals 15 residues. The germline V gene encodes CDR1 MNHEY and CDR2 SMNVEV (reference sequence). V lost 2 bases to trimming and J lost 2 bases, with 13 bases between them. J is TRBJ2-7 and V is TRBV27; a possible D gene is TRBD1 (6 bases). The source of this sequence is a human donor in good health. Sequencing was carried out using PBMCs. CDR3 DNA sequence: TGTGCCAGCAGTTTAGGCCTGACAGGAACCTACGAGCAGTACTTC. Its translation: CASSLGLTGTYEQYF.